Shown below are 14 T cell receptor beta chains from a single sample sequenced in a study of identical twins. TCRdb re-analysed the 5' RACE reads in MiXCR, keeping a single row per CDR3 protein. The sample carries some 1,700,000 distinct CDR3 sequences, around 29% recorded once. Sequenced: cord blood. The receptors derive from a newborn girl in good health.

This chain uses TRBV12-5 with TRBJ1-1; D call uncertain. CDR3 length equals 13 residues. V was trimmed by 1 base and J by 1 base, leaving 4 bases between them. The germline V gene has CDR1 LGHNT and CDR2 FRNRAP. Written as DNA, the CDR3 is TGTGCTAGTGGTTTGGCTCCGAACACTGAAGCTTTCTTT. Translated: CASGLAPNTEAFF.

A remark on this clonotype: The junction departs from the called germline gene at one end, perhaps through a read error. The gene calls are TRBV4-2 and TRBJ2-5, with D tentatively TRBD1 or TRBD2 (5 bases each). There are 13 residues in the CDR3. Germline-derived CDR1 and CDR2 are LGHNA and YNFKEQ. For the CDR3, the DNA is TGTGCCGGCAGCCAAGACAGCGGAGAGACCCAGTACTTC. Translating it yields CAGSQDSGETQYF.

The chain carries TRBV2 and TRBJ2-7; D is uncertain. Germline V lookup: CDR1 SNHLY, CDR2 FYNNEI. V was pared by 5 bases and J by 3 bases, with 11 bases between. This CDR3 comprises 13 residues. CDR3 nucleotides: TGTGCCAGCAGTCAGCTAGTATTCTACGAGCAGTACTTC. Amino acid sequence: CASSQLVFYEQYF.

With regard to this clonotype: One end of the junction varies from germline; a read error may be responsible. The V gene is TRBV24-1, the J gene TRBJ2-1; 16 nucleotides match TRBD2. The CDR3 loop spans 17 amino acids. CDR1 and CDR2 (germline): KGHDR, SFDVKD. The CDR3 loop is CASSGTSGRARSNEQFF. The DNA of the CDR3 is TGTGCCTCCAGCGGGACTAGCGGGAGGGCTAGATCAAATGAGCAGTTCTTC.

The chain is built from TRBV24-1 and TRBJ2-2, with TRBD1 matching over 7 bases. Germline lookup yields CDR1 KGHDR and CDR2 SFDVKD. This CDR3 is 15 amino acids long. Trimming at V came to 4 bases and at J to 4 bases, leaving 5 bases not matched to a gene. The CDR3 coding sequence is TGTGCCACCAGTGAGTACAGGGGCGGCACCGGGGAGCTGTTTTTT. Translation: CATSEYRGGTGELFF.

In its sample, this clonotype was seen many times. The chain links TRBV10-3 to TRBJ2-7; TRBD1 aligns across 8 bases. Per the germline V gene, CDR1 is ENHRY and CDR2 is SYGVKD. The V and J ends lost 6 bases and 4 bases, in that order; junction bases with no gene match: 11. This CDR3 comprises 15 residues. The CDR3 spells CAISPPQGALYEQYF. The CDR3 nucleotides are TGTGCCATCAGCCCACCTCAGGGGGCGTTGTACGAGCAGTACTTC.

For this clonotype: At one boundary the junction diverges from the germline segment, which might be a read error. The V call is TRBV12-3 or TRBV12-4, the J call TRBJ2-1; 8 bases agree with TRBD1. This CDR3 is built from 16 residues. CDR3 residues: CAGSFMGQATYNEQFF. The CDR3 DNA is TGTGCCGGCAGTTTTATGGGACAGGCAACCTACAATGAGCAGTTCTTC.

This sequence joins TRBV28 and TRBJ2-1; TRBD1 is a possible D gene (6 bases). The J call may be wrong; the DNA end is better matched by TRBJ2-7. Germline CDR1 MDHEN, CDR2 SYDVKM. CDR3 length equals 15 residues. The CDR3 here is CASSLDPRRDNEQYF. CDR3 sequence (DNA): TGTGCCAGCAGTCTAGACCCACGTCGGGACAATGAGCAGTACTTC.

A word on this clonotype: A read error may produce the germline difference seen at one junction end. The gene calls are TRBV7-2 and TRBJ2-3; D unclear. This CDR3 is 13 amino acids long. Germline assignment: CDR1 SGHTA and CDR2 FQGNSA. The CDR3 DNA sequence: TGTGTCAGCAGTCGGACGTTCACAGATACGCAGTATTTT. Residues: CVSSRTFTDTQYF.

The genes are TRBV5-5 and TRBJ1-4; no clear D. This CDR3 spans 15 amino acids. Germline lookup yields CDR1 SGHKS and CDR2 YYEKEE (reference sequence). Trimming stripped 0 bases from V and 3 bases from J, with 9 bases between. CDR3 nucleotide sequence: TGTGCCAGCAGCTTGGTCTGGGCCCCTAATGAAAAACTGTTTTTT. Protein product: CASSLVWAPNEKLFF.

There are many counts of this clonotype. The rearrangement links TRBV10-3 to TRBJ2-7; 7 bases fit TRBD1. This CDR3 contains 12 residues. V was clipped by 6 bases and J by 2 bases; unmatched bases: 1. The germline V gene encodes CDR1 ENHRY and CDR2 SYGVKD. The CDR3 spells CAIRTGTYEQYF. The CDR3 DNA is TGTGCCATCAGGACAGGGACCTACGAGCAGTACTTC.

This clonotype was detected ten times or more. The chain combines TRBV29-1 with TRBJ2-5, with no clear D. The CDR3 totals 12 residues. Germline V gene lookup returns CDR1 SQVTM and CDR2 ANQGSEA. V was trimmed by 5 bases and J by 3 bases, leaving 10 bases between them. The CDR3 coding sequence is TGCAGCGTTCGAGTAGTGAAAGAGACCCAGTACTTC. Translated, it gives CSVRVVKETQYF.

This clonotype occurred a few times. The chain has TRBV24-1 and TRBJ2-3; D is unresolved. The CDR3 extends over 16 amino acids. The ends were cut back, 4 bases at V and 4 bases at J, with 17 bases in the middle. Germline loops: CDR1 KGHDR, CDR2 SFDVKD. In DNA form, the CDR3 reads TGTGCCACCAGTGAACCTGCCTCCCATTGGTCAGATACGCAGTATTTT. The encoded protein is CATSEPASHWSDTQYF.

In its sample, this clonotype was seen many times. The CDR3 DNA reads as TGCAGCGTCGCGGAGACCGTAAGGGCCCCTGGATTTAGCACAGATACGCAGTATTTT. This codes for CSVAETVRAPGFSTDTQYF. The chain carries TRBV29-1 and TRBJ2-3; D uncertain. Germline V lookup: CDR1 SQVTM, CDR2 ANQGSEA. The CDR3 loop spans 19 amino acids. Trimming left V 6 bases short and J 0 bases short, with 28 bases between.